These 26 T cell receptor beta chains were all obtained from the same sample, sequenced in a study of blood T cell repertoires in COVID-19. Only in-frame clones appear in the TCRdb table, and some are missing; sequencing was by immunoSEQ multiplex PCR. The repertoire holds about 210,000 clones, with more than 70% as singletons. Sample: peripheral blood. These receptors were taken from a woman in her 50s with acute or convalescent COVID-19.

The chain is built from TRBV7-2 and TRBJ2-5, with 9 positions matching TRBD2. Germline V gene sequence: CDR1 SGHTA, CDR2 FQGNSA. With V trimmed by 1 base and J by 7 bases, 10 bases remained unmatched. This CDR3 spans 16 amino acids. The CDR3 protein is CASSLVSAGGPGTQYF. The CDR3 coding sequence is TGTGCCAGCAGCTTAGTTTCCGCGGGAGGGCCGGGGACCCAGTACTTC.

The genes are TRBV10-3 and TRBJ1-2; 7 nucleotides agree with TRBD1. CDR3 length: 13 residues. V lost 3 bases to trimming and J lost 7 bases; unmatched junction nucleotides: 5. Per the germline V gene, CDR1 is ENHRY and CDR2 is SYGVKD. This CDR3 reads CAISDLTGPGYTF. The DNA for the CDR3 is TGTGCCATCAGTGATTTGACAGGGCCTGGCTACACCTTC.

This clone was observed once. CDR3 residues: CSVDGERDNEQFF. For the CDR3, the DNA is TGCAGCGTTGACGGGGAGCGGGACAATGAGCAGTTCTTC. The rearrangement links TRBV29-1 to TRBJ2-1, with a possible D match to TRBD2 (6 bases). Germline V gene sequence: CDR1 SQVTM, CDR2 ANQGSEA. This CDR3 spans 13 amino acids. Trimming took 3 bases from V and 5 from J, leaving 11 bases between them.

The genes are TRBV5-1 and TRBJ1-1, with TRBD1 matching over 8 bases. With 0 bases clipped from V and 11 bases from J, the junction kept 6 bases outside the gene matches. The CDR3 is 13 residues long. The germline CDR1 and CDR2 sequences are SGHRS and YFSETQ. CDR3 loop: CASSLATGDWAFF. The CDR3 DNA reads as TGCGCCAGCAGCTTGGCGACAGGGGATTGGGCTTTCTTT.

The table lists this clone with a few counts. J is TRBJ1-1 and V is TRBV5-6; TRBD1 matches at 8 bases. Germline trimming cut 4 bases from V and 0 bases from J; bases unmatched to any gene: 2. CDR3 size: 14 residues. Germline V gene lookup returns CDR1 SGHDT and CDR2 YYEEEE. The CDR3, as DNA: TGTGCCAGCAGCAAGGGACAGGTGAACACTGAAGCTTTCTTT. Amino acids: CASSKGQVNTEAFF.

The rearrangement joins TRBV10-3 to TRBJ1-1; D possibly corresponds to TRBD1 (5 bases). Trimming removed 0 bases at V and 4 bases at J, with 18 bases between. This CDR3 spans 17 amino acids. CDR1 is ENHRY, CDR2 SYGVKD, per germline. The CDR3 coding sequence is TGTGCCATCAGTGAGTCTCGGGAGACAGCCAAGGGCACTGAAGCTTTCTTT. This codes for CAISESRETAKGTEAFF.

The rearrangement uses TRBV2 and TRBJ2-3; 8 positions agree with TRBD2. The CDR3 consists of 20 residues. Per the germline V gene, CDR1 is SNHLY and CDR2 is FYNNEI. The V gene end was trimmed by 3 bases and the J gene end by 5 bases; junction bases not matched to a gene: 22. The CDR3 is CASSDVLGLSAPGGGDTQYF. CDR3 sequence (DNA): TGTGCCAGCAGTGACGTTTTGGGACTGAGCGCCCCCGGGGGGGGAGATACGCAGTATTTT.

The chain links TRBV5-8 to TRBJ1-5; 7 positions agree with TRBD1. After removal of 0 bases from V and 5 bases from J, the junction contained 11 bases not matched to a gene. This CDR3 is 17 amino acids long. Germline values: CDR1 SGHTS, CDR2 YDEGEE. CDR3 in amino acids: CASSLVTGTPPHQPQHF. CDR3 nucleotides: TGTGCCAGCAGCTTGGTGACAGGGACGCCCCCACATCAGCCCCAGCATTTT.

The chain combines TRBV3-1 (or the pseudogene TRBV3-2) with TRBJ2-5, with D perhaps matching TRBD2 (6 bases). Trimming cost V 5 bases and J 5 bases, with 15 bases left between them. The germline CDR1 and CDR2 sequences are LGHDT and YNNKEL (reference sequence). The CDR3 runs 14 residues. CDR3 region: CASSARDAGETQYF. The CDR3 DNA reads TGTGCCAGCAGCGCCCGGGACGCGGGGGAGACCCAGTACTTC.

This chain joins TRBV24-1 and TRBJ2-1; 13 bases are shared with TRBD2. V gave up 3 bases and J gave up 9 bases; unmatched junction bases: 7. This CDR3 has 16 residues. Germline CDR1 is KGHDR and CDR2 is SFDVKD. The CDR3 is CATSDMTSGRIGEQFF. CDR3 coding DNA: TGTGCCACCAGTGATATGACTAGCGGGAGGATTGGTGAGCAGTTCTTC.

The rearrangement uses TRBV11-2 and TRBJ2-1; D not certain. Germline loops: CDR1 SGHAT, CDR2 FQNNGV. With 2 bases removed from V and 6 bases from J, the gap between germline ends came to 17 bases. The CDR3 runs 16 residues. This CDR3 reads CASSLRVLASGNEQFF. In nucleotides, the CDR3 is TGTGCCAGCAGCTTAAGAGTCTTGGCTTCGGGCAATGAGCAGTTCTTC.

The chain has TRBV25-1 and TRBJ1-3; D perhaps matches TRBD1 (5 bases). The CDR3 consists of 16 residues. Germline V gene lookup returns CDR1 MGHDK and CDR2 SYGVNS. The germline V and J ends were trimmed by 5 bases and 8 bases, with 22 bases remaining between them. CDR3 sequence reads: CASSSATALNRDTIYF. The CDR3 DNA follows: TGTGCCAGCAGTTCCGCGACAGCGCTAAATAGGGACACCATATATTTT.

This clone was seen only once. V usage is TRBV7-2 and J usage is TRBJ2-2; D is perhaps TRBD1 (5 bases). Per germline, CDR1 SGHTA and CDR2 FQGNSA. The germline V and J ends were trimmed by 1 base and 7 bases, with 10 bases remaining between them. The CDR3 sequence is 14 residues long. In DNA, the CDR3 is TGTGCCAGCAGCTTAGTCAGGGTACACGGGGAGCTGTTTTTT. Protein sequence: CASSLVRVHGELFF.

V gene TRBV3-1 (or the pseudogene TRBV3-2) combines with J gene TRBJ1-4; D is unresolved. The germline CDR1 and CDR2 sequences are LGHDT and YNNKEL (reference sequence). Between the trimmed V and J ends, which lost 2 bases and 0 bases, there was a span of 7 bases. The CDR3 contains 15 residues. CDR3 amino acids: CASSQNLATNEKLFF. The CDR3 DNA is TGTGCCAGCAGCCAAAACCTAGCAACTAATGAAAAACTGTTTTTT.

The genes are TRBV7-2 and TRBJ2-1, with 9 bases that match TRBD2. Germline V gene sequence: CDR1 SGHTA, CDR2 FQGNSA. Trimming removed 7 bases from V and 5 bases from J; junction bases left unmatched: 3. The CDR3 is 13 amino acids. The CDR3 region is CASTGLAHNEQFF. CDR3 in DNA: TGTGCCAGCACCGGACTAGCGCACAATGAGCAGTTCTTC.

V and J are TRBV11-2 and TRBJ2-5, with D perhaps matching TRBD2 (5 bases). V was trimmed by 4 bases and J by 5 bases, leaving 5 bases between them. There are 11 residues in the CDR3. Germline V gene sequence: CDR1 SGHAT, CDR2 FQNNGV. In nucleotides, the CDR3 is TGTGCCAGCAGCTCGGGGGAGACCCAGTACTTC. Translating it yields CASSSGETQYF.

This chain joins TRBV6-2 or TRBV6-3 and TRBJ2-3; D not resolved. Germline V CDR1 and CDR2: MNHEY, SVGEGT. Trimming removed 0 bases at V and 4 bases at J, with 8 bases between. CDR3 length equals 14 residues. The DNA for the CDR3 is TGTGCCAGCAGTTACTCGGCTAGATCAGATACGCAGTATTTT. It specifies CASSYSARSDTQYF.

This clone appeared once. CDR3 in DNA: TGCGCCAGCAGCTTGGACTCAAAGAACACCGGGGAGCTGTTTTTT. This sequence encodes CASSLDSKNTGELFF. The gene calls are TRBV5-1 and TRBJ2-2, with no clear D. Germline V gene lookup returns CDR1 SGHRS and CDR2 YFSETQ. CDR3 size: 15 residues. V was clipped by 0 bases and J by 1 base, with 7 bases between them. Filled out from reference TRBV5-1 and TRBJ2-2, the complete variable domain reads KAGVTQTPRYLIKTRGQQVTLSCSPISGHRSVSWYQQTPGQGLQFLFEYFSETQRNKGNFPGRFSGRQFSNSRSEMNVSTLELGDSALYLCASSLDSKNTGELFFGEGSRLTVL.

In regard to this clone: Other DNA sequences of this sample code for an identical CDR3. The rearrangement links TRBV6-1 to TRBJ1-5; D not resolved. The V gene's germline CDR1 is MNHNS and CDR2 SASEGT. Trimming took off 3 bases at V and 4 bases at J, with 10 bases between the two ends. The CDR3 extends over 14 amino acids. This CDR3 is CASSEVYSNQPQHF. The CDR3 DNA is TGTGCCAGCAGTGAGGTTTACAGTAATCAGCCCCAGCATTTT.

The genes are TRBV2 and TRBJ1-1; D gene ambiguous. The germline V gene encodes CDR1 SNHLY and CDR2 FYNNEI. This CDR3 contains 15 residues. V lost 3 bases, J lost 3 bases, and 14 bases lay in between. The DNA for the CDR3 is TGTGCCAGCAGTGATTACGCAGGAGCGGACACTGAAGCTTTCTTT. Its translation: CASSDYAGADTEAFF.

V usage is TRBV11-2 and J usage is TRBJ2-1, with 7 bases identical to TRBD1. The CDR3 has 14 amino acids. Germline-derived CDR1 and CDR2 are SGHAT and FQNNGV. V lost 7 bases, J lost 0 bases, and 3 bases stayed unmatched. CDR3 loop: CASNGDSSYNEQFF. DNA of the CDR3: TGTGCCAGCAATGGGGACAGCTCCTACAATGAGCAGTTCTTC.

This clone was counted only a few times. The rearrangement links TRBV28 to TRBJ1-1, with 9 bases matching TRBD1. V gave up 8 bases and J gave up 4 bases; unmatched junction bases: 14. The CDR3 loop spans 16 amino acids. Germline loops: CDR1 MDHEN, CDR2 SYDVKM. The CDR3 nucleotides are TGTGCCAGCCGATATAGGAGGACAGGGGTGGTCACTGAAGCTTTCTTT. Translation: CASRYRRTGVVTEAFF.

The rearrangement joins TRBV6-2 or TRBV6-3 to TRBJ1-1; D ambiguous. This CDR3 is built from 12 residues. Trimming removed 6 bases from V and 5 bases from J, with 10 bases in between. Germline CDR1 reads MNHEY; CDR2 reads SVGEGT. The CDR3 loop reads CASSPSITEAFF. Written as DNA, the CDR3 is TGTGCCAGCAGCCCGAGCATAACTGAAGCTTTCTTT.

The genes are TRBV18 and TRBJ2-1; D is perhaps TRBD2 (5 bases). CDR3 length: 14 residues. Trimming pared 2 bases from V and 5 bases from J, leaving 10 bases between. Germline assignment: CDR1 KGHSH and CDR2 LQKENI. CDR3 sequence: CASSPGLAHNEQFF. CDR3 coding DNA: TGTGCCAGCTCACCAGGGCTAGCCCACAATGAGCAGTTCTTC.

The chain links TRBV6-5 to TRBJ1-6, with 7 bases identical to TRBD1. V was pared by 4 bases and J by 3 bases, with 3 bases of the junction left unmatched. This CDR3 spans 15 amino acids. Germline lookup yields CDR1 MNHEY and CDR2 SVGAGI. CDR3 bases: TGTGCCAGCAGTTCCACAGGGGTCTATAATTCACCCCTCCACTTT. It codes for CASSSTGVYNSPLHF.

The chain uses TRBV28 and TRBJ1-3; D perhaps matches TRBD1 (6 bases). The length of the CDR3 is 13 residues. Trimming removed 9 bases from V and 7 bases from J, with 16 bases in between. Germline CDR1 MDHEN, CDR2 SYDVKM. The CDR3 here is CASEDSFGNTIYF. CDR3 nucleotide sequence: TGTGCCAGTGAGGACAGTTTCGGGAACACCATATATTTT.